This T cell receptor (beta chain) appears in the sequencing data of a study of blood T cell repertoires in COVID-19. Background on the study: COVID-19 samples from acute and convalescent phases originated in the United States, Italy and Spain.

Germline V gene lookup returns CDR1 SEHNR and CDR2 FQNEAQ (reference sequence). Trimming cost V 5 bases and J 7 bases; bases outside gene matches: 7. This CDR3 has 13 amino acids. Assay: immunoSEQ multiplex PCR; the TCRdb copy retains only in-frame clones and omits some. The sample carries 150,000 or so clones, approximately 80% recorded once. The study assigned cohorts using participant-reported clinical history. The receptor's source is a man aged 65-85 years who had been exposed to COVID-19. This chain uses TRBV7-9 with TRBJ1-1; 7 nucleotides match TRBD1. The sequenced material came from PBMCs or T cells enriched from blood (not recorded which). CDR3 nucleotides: TGTGCCAGCAGCGCCACAGGGGCAAGTGAAGCTTTCTTT. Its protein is CASSATGASEAFF.